Below, one T cell receptor beta chain is given with its context. The source of the sample is a study of T cell responses to AZD1222 COVID-19 vaccine. Clones were read by immunoSEQ multiplex PCR, and TCRdb kept only the in-frame ones, dropping some. Among under 110,000 clones listed, roughly 84% were seen once. V lost 1 base, J lost 2 bases, and 9 bases lay in between. In germline, CDR1 is LNHDA, CDR2 SQIVND (reference sequence). The length of the CDR3 is 15 residues. The chain carries TRBV19 and TRBJ1-5; D is unresolved. Material: peripheral blood, obtained on day 0 of AZD1222 vaccination. The receptor's source is an adult in good health. CDR3 residues: CASSIGPGGNQPQHF. CDR3 DNA: TGTGCCAGTAGTATAGGCCCGGGTGGCAATCAGCCCCAGCATTTT.